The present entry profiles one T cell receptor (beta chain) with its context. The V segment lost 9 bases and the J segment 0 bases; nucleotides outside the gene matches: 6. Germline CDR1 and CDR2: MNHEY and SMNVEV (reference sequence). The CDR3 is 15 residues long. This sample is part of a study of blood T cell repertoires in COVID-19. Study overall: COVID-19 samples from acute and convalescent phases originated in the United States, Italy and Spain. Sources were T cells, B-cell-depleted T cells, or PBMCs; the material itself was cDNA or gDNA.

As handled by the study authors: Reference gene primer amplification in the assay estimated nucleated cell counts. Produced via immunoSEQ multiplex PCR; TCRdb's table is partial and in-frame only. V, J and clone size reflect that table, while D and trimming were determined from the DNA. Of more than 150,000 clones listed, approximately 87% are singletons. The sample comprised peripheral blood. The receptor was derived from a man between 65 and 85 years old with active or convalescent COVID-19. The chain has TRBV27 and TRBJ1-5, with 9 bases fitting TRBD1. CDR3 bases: TGTGCCAGAGCCGGGACAGGGCATAGCAATCAGCCCCAGCATTTT. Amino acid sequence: CARAGTGHSNQPQHF.